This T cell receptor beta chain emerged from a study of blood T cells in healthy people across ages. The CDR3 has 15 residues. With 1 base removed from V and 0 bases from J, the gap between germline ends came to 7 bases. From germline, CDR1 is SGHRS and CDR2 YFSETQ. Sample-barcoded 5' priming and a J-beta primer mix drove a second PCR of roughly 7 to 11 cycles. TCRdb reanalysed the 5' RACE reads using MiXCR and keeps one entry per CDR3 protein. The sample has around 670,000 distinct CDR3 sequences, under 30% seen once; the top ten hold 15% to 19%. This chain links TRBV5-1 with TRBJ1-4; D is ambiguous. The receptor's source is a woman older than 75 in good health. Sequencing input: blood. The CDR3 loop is CASSLSPTTNEKLFF. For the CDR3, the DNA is TGCGCCAGCAGCTTGTCACCCACAACTAATGAAAAACTGTTTTTT.